This T cell receptor (beta chain) was sequenced during a study of blood T cell repertoires in COVID-19. Study context: Spain, Italy and the United States supplied samples that represented acute and convalescent COVID-19. The analysed material was cDNA or gDNA that came from T cells, B-cell-depleted T cells, or PBMCs.

Unmatched junction bases numbered 6, after V lost 4 bases and J lost 7 bases. The CDR3 runs to 13 residues. CDR1 is SGHAT and CDR2 is FQNNGV in the germline V gene. Per the authors' pipeline: The authors estimated nucleated cell counts from reference gene primer amplification. Here immunoSEQ multiplex PCR was the method, and the copy in TCRdb shows in-frame clones only, minus some. D and trimming were read from the DNA, whereas the V and J calls and clone size are those reported in that table. There are 50,000 to 80,000 clones in the sample; 84% occur only once, and approximately 5.6% lies in the top ten. Only a few counts were recorded for this clone. Other DNA variants within this sample encode the same CDR3.

The rearrangement links TRBV11-2 to TRBJ1-2; TRBD1 aligns across 7 bases. The receptor's source is a woman aged 55-70 years with acute or convalescent COVID-19. The sample consisted of peripheral blood. For the CDR3, the DNA is TGTGCCAGCAGCTCGGAGGGGGCGGGTGGCTACACCTTC. It translates to CASSSEGAGGYTF.